Detailed here is one TCR beta chain. Its specificity is unknown. These data are taken from a study of PD-1 blockade in mismatch repair-deficient tumors. Across the study: Patients had approximately 11 mismatch repair-deficient cancer types and were previously treated and progressing. Points from the study as a whole: Tumor-resident clones, often absent from pretreatment blood, expanded after pembrolizumab and then contracted.

Clones were read by immunoSEQ multiplex PCR, and TCRdb kept only the in-frame ones, dropping some. The sample has some 84,000 clones, about 85% seen once; the top ten hold approximately 2.7%. All patients were mismatch repair deficient, assessed by either PCR or immunohistochemistry. The TCR-sequenced patients were a few responders to pembrolizumab. This specimen was peripheral blood, taken 12 weeks after starting pembrolizumab. This clonotype was sampled from an adult with mismatch repair-deficient cancer.

The CDR3 here is CASSWGGQRGGEQYF. The CDR3 DNA reads TGTGCCAGCAGCTGGGGGGGACAGCGCGGAGGCGAGCAGTACTTC. This chain connects TRBV11-2 to TRBJ2-7, with D possibly called TRBD1 or TRBD2 (7 bases each). Trimming cost V 4 bases and J 6 bases, with 19 bases left between them. The V gene's germline CDR1 is SGHAT and CDR2 FQNNGV. This CDR3 is 15 amino acids long.